This TCR beta chain comes out of a study of CD8+ T cells in alopecia areata. cDNA prepared by RNA extraction and subsequent reverse transcription served as the template for sequencing. TCRdb's copy holds only in-frame clones and misses some; the assay was immunoSEQ multiplex PCR. The sample has around 120,000 clones, roughly two fifths seen once. Germline V gene data show CDR1 as MNHNS and CDR2 as SASEGT. The CDR3 is 13 residues long. Trimming shortened V by 7 bases and J by 5 bases, and 14 bases separated the two germline ends. The sequence was obtained from a human donor with alopecia areata. The sample consisted of CD4+ T cells sorted from blood. The chain has TRBV6-1 and TRBJ2-5; tentatively, D is TRBD1 or TRBD2 (5 bases each). The CDR3 loop is CASTGDVVETQYF. Here the CDR3 DNA reads TGTGCCAGCACTGGGGACGTCGTGGAGACCCAGTACTTC.